Below are 14 T cell receptor beta chains sequenced from a single sample in a study of vaccination and CD4 T cells after COVID-19. Scientists ran DNA taken from cultured CD4+ T cells through the Oncomine TCR Beta short-read assay for sequencing. DNA came from CD4+ T cells after culture. One entry per CDR3 protein, called by TCRdb with MiXCR from the PCR reads. Of thousands of distinct CDR3 sequences listed, roughly a third are singletons. The antigens these receptors bind are not known. The treatment here: approximately nine-day PBMC culture with coronavirus spike peptide pools or control peptides (ViraFEST assay). Samples of CD4+ T cells were obtained from the unexposed donor before the COVID-19 pandemic (2011-2018). The material sequenced was CD4+ T cells from blood, cultured in vitro. The receptors here all came from a human donor in good health.

This rearrangement joins TRBV4-2 to TRBJ2-7; TRBD2 aligns across 12 bases. CDR1 and CDR2 from the germline V gene are LGHNA and YNFKEQ. The CDR3 contains 15 residues. V lost 2 bases to trimming and J lost 3 bases; unmatched junction nucleotides: 2. The CDR3 nucleotides read TGTGCCAGCAGCCAACCGGGACTAGCGGGCTACGAGCAGTACTTC. It encodes CASSQPGLAGYEQYF.

This clonotype was observed a handful of times. The chain joins TRBV28 to TRBJ1-2, with 9 bases lining up with TRBD1. The CDR3 totals 14 residues. Per germline, CDR1 MDHEN and CDR2 SYDVKM. Germline trimming cut 6 bases from V and 6 bases from J; bases unmatched to any gene: 8. The chain's CDR3 is CASSRQGELNGYTF. CDR3 coding DNA: TGTGCCAGCAGCCGACAGGGGGAGTTAAATGGCTACACCTTC.

With respect to this clonotype: Since no conserved phenylalanine or tryptophan closes the CDR3, a read error is the likely cause. This sequence joins TRBV7-9 and TRBJ2-2; D is possibly TRBD1 (6 bases). The V gene lost 5 bases and the J gene lost 1 base, with 14 bases spanning the gap. The CDR3 consists of 16 residues. Germline assignment: CDR1 SEHNR and CDR2 FQNEAQ (reference sequence). CDR3 region: CASSLGAPGNTGELFS. The CDR3 region has the DNA TGTGCCAGCAGCCTGGGGGCCCCAGGGAACACCGGGGAGCTGTTTTCT.

This clonotype showed up just a few times. This rearrangement joins TRBV11-2 to TRBJ2-1; D remains ambiguous. CDR1 and CDR2 from the germline V gene are SGHAT and FQNNGV. The ends were cut back, 5 bases at V and 4 bases at J, with 6 bases in the middle. The CDR3 spans 12 residues. Here the CDR3 DNA reads TGTGCCAGCAGCCGTAATTACAATGAGCAGTTCTTC. It yields the protein CASSRNYNEQFF.

On this clonotype: At one boundary the junction diverges from the germline segment, which might be a read error. The V gene is TRBV7-7, the J gene TRBJ2-5; TRBD1 agrees at 8 bases. The CDR3 is 14 residues long. Germline-derived CDR1 and CDR2 are SSHAT and FNYEAQ (reference sequence). The CDR3 loop reads CASSLTDREETQYF. Written as DNA, the CDR3 is TGTGCTAGCAGCCTCACGGACAGGGAAGAGACCCAGTACTTC.

V gene TRBV20-1 combines with J gene TRBJ2-1; D remains ambiguous. The CDR3 spans 14 residues. Per germline, CDR1 DFQATT and CDR2 SNEGSKA (reference sequence). Between the trimmed V and J ends, which lost 6 bases and 6 bases, there was a span of 18 bases. CDR3 protein: CSAPWREHGNEQFF. The CDR3 DNA sequence: TGCAGTGCCCCCTGGCGAGAGCATGGCAATGAGCAGTTCTTC.

This chain's CDR3 is CSAPGLADYNEQFF. For the CDR3, the DNA is TGCAGTGCGCCCGGACTAGCGGACTACAATGAGCAGTTCTTC. This chain connects TRBV20-1 to TRBJ2-1; 10 bases are a match to TRBD2. From germline, CDR1 is DFQATT and CDR2 SNEGSKA (reference sequence). The length of the CDR3 is 14 residues. V dropped 6 bases and J dropped 3; count of bases not matched to a gene: 5.

V gene TRBV6-5 combines with J gene TRBJ2-7, with TRBD1 as a possible D gene (5 bases). This CDR3 is built from 14 residues. V lost 4 bases and J lost 4, with 14 bases in between. Germline-derived CDR1 and CDR2 are MNHEY and SVGAGI. CDR3 loop: CASSSPGREYEQYF. The CDR3 coding sequence is TGTGCCAGCAGTTCCCCGGGCAGGGAATACGAGCAGTACTTC.

The chain uses TRBV2 and TRBJ1-1; D gene ambiguous. The length of the CDR3 is 14 residues. Germline assignment: CDR1 SNHLY and CDR2 FYNNEI. The V end was cut by 6 bases, the J end by 10 bases, with 21 bases between. The CDR3 coding sequence is TGTGCCAGCAGCGACCGAAGGGCCGGGGAAGTAGCTTTCTTT. Protein: CASSDRRAGEVAFF.

The CDR3 DNA sequence: TGTGCCAGCAGTTTATCGACAGCGAACACTGAAGCTTTCTTT. Encoded protein: CASSLSTANTEAFF. The chain recombines TRBV28 with TRBJ1-1; TRBD1 might be the D (5 bases). The CDR3 extends over 14 amino acids. Trimming stripped 1 base from V and 1 base from J, with 7 bases between. Germline CDR1 MDHEN, CDR2 SYDVKM.

This clonotype was counted only a few times. This rearrangement joins TRBV7-2 to TRBJ1-3; D unresolved. From germline, CDR1 is SGHTA and CDR2 FQGNSA. This CDR3 contains 14 residues. Trimming cost V 3 bases and J 0 bases, with 6 bases left between them. Here the CDR3 DNA reads TGTGCCAGCAGCTTTAGCGGCTCTGGAAACACCATATATTTT. It translates to CASSFSGSGNTIYF. The entire variable domain, with the rest obtained from reference TRBV7-2 and TRBJ1-3, is as follows: GAGVSQSPSNKVTEKGKDVELRCDPISGHTALYWYRQSLGQGLEFLIYFQGNSAPDKSGLPSDRFSAERTGGSVSTLTIQRTQQEDSAVYLCASSFSGSGNTIYFGEGSWLTVV.

This clonotype was seen a handful of times. CDR3: CASSYSGGGTEAFF. The CDR3, as DNA: TGTGCCAGCAGTTACTCTGGGGGGGGCACTGAAGCTTTCTTT. The J gene is TRBJ1-1, the V gene TRBV6-2 or TRBV6-3, with D possibly being TRBD1 (5 bases). The V and J ends lost 0 bases and 4 bases respectively, with 9 bases between them. The germline gives CDR1 MNHEY, CDR2 SVGEGT. CDR3 length: 14 residues.

The rearrangement links TRBV7-3 to TRBJ2-7; the D gene could be TRBD1 or TRBD2 (5 bases each). The CDR3 runs 15 residues. The germline V gene has CDR1 SGHTA and CDR2 FQGTGA. The V and J ends lost 4 bases and 5 bases respectively, with 18 bases between them. This CDR3 is CASSSEGWGIHEQYF. CDR3 in DNA: TGTGCCAGCAGCTCCGAGGGGTGGGGTATCCACGAGCAGTACTTC.

The rearrangement uses TRBV7-3 and TRBJ1-1, with TRBD1 as a possible D gene (6 bases). The V and J ends lost 4 bases and 3 bases respectively, with 12 bases between them. The germline V gene encodes CDR1 SGHTA and CDR2 FQGTGA. The CDR3 has 14 residues. CDR3 sequence: CASSSLGGYTEAFF. Written as DNA, the CDR3 is TGTGCCAGCAGCTCCCTAGGGGGTTACACTGAAGCTTTCTTT.